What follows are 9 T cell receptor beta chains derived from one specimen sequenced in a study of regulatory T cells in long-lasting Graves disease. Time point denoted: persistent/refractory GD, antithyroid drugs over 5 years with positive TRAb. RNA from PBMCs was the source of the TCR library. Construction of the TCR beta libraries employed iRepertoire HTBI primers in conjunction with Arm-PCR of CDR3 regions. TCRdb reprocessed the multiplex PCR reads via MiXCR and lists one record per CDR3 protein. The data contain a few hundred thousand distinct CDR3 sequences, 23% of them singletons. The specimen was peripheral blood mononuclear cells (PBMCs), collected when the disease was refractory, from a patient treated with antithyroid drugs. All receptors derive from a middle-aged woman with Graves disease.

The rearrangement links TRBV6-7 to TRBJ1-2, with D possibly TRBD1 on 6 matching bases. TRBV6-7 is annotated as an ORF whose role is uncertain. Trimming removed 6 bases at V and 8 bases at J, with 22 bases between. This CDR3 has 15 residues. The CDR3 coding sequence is TGTGCCAGCAGCCCGTCCGGGACACCCGCTAGGGGCTACACCTTC. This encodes CASSPSGTPARGYTF.

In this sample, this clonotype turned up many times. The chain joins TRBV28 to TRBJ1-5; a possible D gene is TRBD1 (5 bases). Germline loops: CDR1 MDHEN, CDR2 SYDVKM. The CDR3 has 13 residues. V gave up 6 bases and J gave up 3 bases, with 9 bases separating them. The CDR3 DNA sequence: TGTGCCAGCAGAGGGGCCGACAATCAGCCCCAGCATTTT. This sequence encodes CASRGADNQPQHF. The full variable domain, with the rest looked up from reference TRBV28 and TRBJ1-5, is DVKVTQSSRYLVKRTGEKVFLECVQDMDHENMFWYRQDPGLGLRLIYFSYDVKMKEKGDIPEGYSVSREKKERFSLILESASTNQTSMYLCASRGADNQPQHFGDGTRLSIL.

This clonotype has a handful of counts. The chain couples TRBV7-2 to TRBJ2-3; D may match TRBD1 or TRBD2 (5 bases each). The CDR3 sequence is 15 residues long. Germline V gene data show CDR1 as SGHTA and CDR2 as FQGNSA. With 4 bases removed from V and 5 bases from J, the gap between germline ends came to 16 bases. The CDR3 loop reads CASSSSGTTLDTQYF. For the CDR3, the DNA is TGTGCCAGCAGCTCCTCCGGGACCACGCTAGATACGCAGTATTTT.

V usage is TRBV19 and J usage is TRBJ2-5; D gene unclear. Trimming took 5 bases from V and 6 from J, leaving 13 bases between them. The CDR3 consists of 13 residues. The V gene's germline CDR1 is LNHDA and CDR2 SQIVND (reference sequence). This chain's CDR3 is CASSRTPQQTQYF. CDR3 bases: TGTGCCAGTAGTCGCACACCCCAGCAGACCCAGTACTTC.

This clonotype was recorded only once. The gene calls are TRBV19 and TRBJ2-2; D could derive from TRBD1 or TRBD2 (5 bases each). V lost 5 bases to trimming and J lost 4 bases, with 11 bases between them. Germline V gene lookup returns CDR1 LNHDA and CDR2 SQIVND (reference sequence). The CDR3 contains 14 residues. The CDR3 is CASSEGRSTGELFF. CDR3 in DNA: TGTGCCAGTAGTGAGGGACGGTCCACCGGGGAGCTGTTTTTT.

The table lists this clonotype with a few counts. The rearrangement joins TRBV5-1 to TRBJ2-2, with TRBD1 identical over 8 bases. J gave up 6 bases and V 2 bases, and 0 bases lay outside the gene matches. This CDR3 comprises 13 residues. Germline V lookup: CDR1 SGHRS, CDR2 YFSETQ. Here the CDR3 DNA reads TGCGCCAGCAGCTTACAGGGGGCCGGGGAGCTGTTTTTT. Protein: CASSLQGAGELFF.

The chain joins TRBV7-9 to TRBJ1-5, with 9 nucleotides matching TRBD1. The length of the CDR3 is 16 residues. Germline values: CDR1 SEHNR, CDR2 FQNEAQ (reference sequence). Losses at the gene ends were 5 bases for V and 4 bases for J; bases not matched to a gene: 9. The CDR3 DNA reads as TGTGCCAGCAGCCTCCAACAGGGGGCTATTAATCAGCCCCAGCATTTT. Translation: CASSLQQGAINQPQHF.

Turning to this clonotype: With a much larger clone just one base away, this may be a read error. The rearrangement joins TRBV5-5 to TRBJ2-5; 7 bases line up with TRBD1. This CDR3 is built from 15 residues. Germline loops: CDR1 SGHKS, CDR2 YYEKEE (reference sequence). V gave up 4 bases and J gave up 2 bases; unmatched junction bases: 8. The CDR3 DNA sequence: TGTGCCAGCAGCCTCGACAGGGAGCCACAAGAGACCCAGTACTTC. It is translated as CASSLDREPQETQYF.

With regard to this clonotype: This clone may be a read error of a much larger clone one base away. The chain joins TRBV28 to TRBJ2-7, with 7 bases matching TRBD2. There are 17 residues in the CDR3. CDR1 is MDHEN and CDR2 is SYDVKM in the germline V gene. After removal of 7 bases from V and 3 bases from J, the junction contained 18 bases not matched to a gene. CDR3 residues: CASTSQGGSPPVYEQYF. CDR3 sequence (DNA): TGTGCCAGCACCTCTCAGGGCGGGAGCCCTCCTGTCTACGAGCAGTACTTC.